The 32 T cell receptor beta chains given below trace back to one sample, sequenced in a study of T cells in Graves' hyperthyroidism and ophthalmopathy. Amplification of TCR beta CDR3 regions used RNA as the template. The TCR CDR3 first-round RT-PCR relied on the HTBI primer set. From the multiplex PCR reads, TCRdb called clonotypes with MiXCR, one entry per CDR3 protein. The table has hundreds of thousands of distinct CDR3 sequences, 15% to 20% seen once; the top ten hold about 3.5%. Sequencing input: blood. These receptors were obtained from a woman between 40 and 50 years old with Graves' ophthalmopathy.

This clonotype was found many times. The V call is TRBV29-1, the J call TRBJ2-3; 7 bases line up with TRBD1. From germline, CDR1 is SQVTM and CDR2 ANQGSEA. The V and J ends lost 7 bases and 9 bases, in that order; junction bases with no gene match: 10. CDR3 size: 12 residues. The CDR3 region is CSAGQEFETQYF. The DNA for the CDR3 is TGCAGCGCCGGACAGGAGTTTGAGACGCAGTATTTT.

The chain is built from TRBV6-1 and TRBJ2-7; no reliable D call. In germline, CDR1 is MNHNS, CDR2 SASEGT. V gave up 6 bases and J gave up 2 bases, with 14 bases separating them. This CDR3 has 14 amino acids. CDR3 in DNA: TGTGCCAGCAGCCCCTTCGTTGGTCCCTACGAGCAGTACTTC. It is translated as CASSPFVGPYEQYF.

This clonotype occurred many times. This chain connects TRBV27 to TRBJ2-3, with 9 bases aligning to TRBD1. This CDR3 has 15 amino acids. With 5 bases clipped from V and 2 bases from J, the junction kept 5 bases outside the gene matches. Germline V gives CDR1 MNHEY, CDR2 SMNVEV (reference sequence). CDR3 coding DNA: TGTGCCAGCAGTCCTCGACAGGGGGACACAGATACGCAGTATTTT. The encoded protein is CASSPRQGDTDTQYF.

CDR3 DNA sequence: TGTGCCAGCTCACCATATATGGGACAGAACACCGGGGAGCTGTTTTTT. Its protein is CASSPYMGQNTGELFF. V gene TRBV18 combines with J gene TRBJ2-2; weak D call: TRBD1 (6 bases). This CDR3 has 16 residues. V gave up 2 bases and J gave up 1 base, with 11 bases separating them. Germline assignment: CDR1 KGHSH and CDR2 LQKENI.

This clonotype was counted at least ten times. The chain links TRBV7-9 to TRBJ2-7, with 8 bases lining up with TRBD1. The CDR3 consists of 14 residues. V shed 4 bases, J shed 0 bases, and the junction held 2 bases outside the gene matches. CDR1 and CDR2 from the germline V gene are SEHNR and FQNEAQ (reference sequence). The CDR3 loop is CASSSGQASYEQYF. In DNA, the CDR3 is TGTGCCAGCAGCTCGGGACAGGCCTCCTACGAGCAGTACTTC.

This clonotype has ten or more counts. V gene TRBV5-1 combines with J gene TRBJ2-1, with TRBD1 identical over 8 bases. The CDR3 consists of 15 residues. Trimming took 0 bases from V and 4 from J; bases not matched to a gene: 3. Germline lookup yields CDR1 SGHRS and CDR2 YFSETQ. CDR3 amino acids: CASSLAQGAYNEQFF. For the CDR3, the DNA is TGCGCCAGCAGCTTGGCCCAGGGGGCGTACAATGAGCAGTTCTTC.

Only a few counts were recorded for this clonotype. The CDR3 sequence: CASRLSGDGNQPQHF. CDR3 in DNA: TGTGCCAGCAGGCTCTCTGGTGACGGCAATCAGCCCCAGCATTTT. The J gene is TRBJ1-5, the V gene TRBV7-8; D ambiguous. The CDR3 contains 15 residues. V was cut by 6 bases and J by 2 bases, with 14 bases left in between. Germline-derived CDR1 and CDR2 are SGHVS and FQNEAQ.

This clonotype was detected many times. The V gene is TRBV3-1, the J gene TRBJ1-2; D is unresolved. Deletions cut 1 base from V and 2 bases from J, with 17 bases between. Germline lookup yields CDR1 LGHDT and CDR2 YNNKEL (reference sequence). This CDR3 spans 17 amino acids. The CDR3, as DNA: TGTGCCAGCAGCCAAGCCCGGGCAGGAGTTATGAACTATGGCTACACCTTC. Residues: CASSQARAGVMNYGYTF.

The rearrangement joins TRBV2 to TRBJ1-2; D is perhaps TRBD1 (5 bases). Germline CDR1 and CDR2: SNHLY and FYNNEI. V lost 6 bases and J lost 0, with 11 bases in between. The CDR3 has 14 residues. The CDR3 loop reads CASRATGANYGYTF. The DNA for the CDR3 is TGTGCCAGCAGGGCGACGGGGGCTAACTATGGCTACACCTTC.

The sample holds many counts of this clonotype. The rearrangement links TRBV12-5 to TRBJ1-1; D is possibly TRBD1 (5 bases). The CDR3 is 18 amino acids. CDR1 LGHNT and CDR2 FRNRAP come from the germline V gene. V was cut by 2 bases and J by 1 base, with 20 bases left in between. CDR3 sequence: CASGLWARVLVKNTEAFF. As DNA, the CDR3 is TGTGCTAGTGGTTTGTGGGCCAGGGTTTTGGTCAAGAACACTGAAGCTTTCTTT.

This clonotype was detected ten times or more. This sequence joins TRBV7-3 and TRBJ2-5; D gene uncertain. CDR1 and CDR2 (germline): SGHTA, FQGTGA. There are 15 residues in the CDR3. V gave up 0 bases and J gave up 4 bases, with 12 bases separating them. The DNA for the CDR3 is TGTGCCAGCAGCTTAACCGGAGTCCGTACAGAGACCCAGTACTTC. It codes for CASSLTGVRTETQYF.

This clonotype was detected a few times. The chain has TRBV4-1 and TRBJ2-7; D assignment may be TRBD1 or TRBD2 (5 bases each). Germline V lookup: CDR1 MGHRA, CDR2 YSYEKL. V gave up 3 bases and J gave up 4 bases, with 10 bases separating them. CDR3 length equals 13 residues. As DNA, the CDR3 is TGCGCCAGCAGCCACTCTGGGGGTTACGAGCAGTACTTC. Translated: CASSHSGGYEQYF.

This clonotype has more than one count but fewer than ten. The chain joins TRBV2 to TRBJ1-2; D perhaps matches TRBD1 (5 bases). CDR1 and CDR2 (germline): SNHLY, FYNNEI. CDR3 length: 15 amino acids. The germline V and J ends were trimmed by 4 bases and 8 bases, with 20 bases remaining between them. The chain's CDR3 is CASSVPREARGGYTF. The CDR3 bases are TGTGCCAGCAGTGTACCCAGGGAGGCTCGGGGGGGCTACACCTTC.

This clonotype was detected only a few times. This rearrangement joins TRBV6-6 to TRBJ2-2, with TRBD1 as a possible D gene (6 bases). The V and J ends lost 0 bases and 6 bases respectively, with 11 bases between them. In germline, CDR1 is MNHNY, CDR2 SVGAGI (reference sequence). CDR3 size: 15 residues. The CDR3 loop is CASSYSNRVSGELFF. In nucleotides, the CDR3 is TGTGCCAGCAGTTACTCTAACAGGGTGTCCGGGGAGCTGTTTTTT.

V and J are TRBV4-2 and TRBJ2-3, with 9 nucleotides matching TRBD2. V shed 1 base and J 5 bases; nucleotides not matched to a gene: 7. Germline loops: CDR1 LGHNA, CDR2 YNFKEQ. CDR3 size: 16 residues. CDR3 coding DNA: TGTGCCAGCAGCCAAGCGACTAGCGGATCACAAGATACGCAGTATTTT. This gives the protein CASSQATSGSQDTQYF.

The gene calls are TRBV28 and TRBJ1-1; D ambiguous. CDR1 MDHEN and CDR2 SYDVKM come from the germline V gene. V shed 3 bases and J shed 11 bases, with 10 bases lying between them. The CDR3 spans 11 residues. The CDR3 nucleotides read TGTGCCAGCAGTTTGGCTCTTCGGGCTTTCTTT. This encodes CASSLALRAFF.

This clonotype was seen repeatedly, ten times or more. The genes are TRBV28 and TRBJ2-3, with a possible D match to TRBD1 (6 bases). This CDR3 region has 15 residues. V lost 6 bases to trimming and J lost 0 bases, with 13 bases between them. Germline V lookup: CDR1 MDHEN, CDR2 SYDVKM. This CDR3 is CASSTGQLSTDTQYF. CDR3 nucleotides: TGTGCCAGCAGCACAGGACAGCTAAGCACAGATACGCAGTATTTT.

This clonotype was seen repeatedly, ten times or more. The rearrangement joins TRBV7-9 to TRBJ2-1; no firm D call. The CDR3 is 14 amino acids. Trimming left V 1 base short and J 8 bases short, with 12 bases between. Germline V lookup: CDR1 SEHNR, CDR2 FQNEAQ (reference sequence). The CDR3 sequence is CASSLVGRTDEQFF. In DNA form, the CDR3 reads TGTGCCAGCAGCTTAGTCGGCAGAACAGATGAGCAGTTCTTC.

This clonotype has a single count. The chain links TRBV5-1 to TRBJ1-4; D not certain. In germline, CDR1 is SGHRS, CDR2 YFSETQ. The V and J ends lost 4 bases and 8 bases respectively, with 15 bases between them. The CDR3 is made up of 14 amino acids. For the CDR3, the DNA is TGCGCCAGCAGCCTTTGGGGTGGCAGGGAAAAACTGTTTTTT. This encodes CASSLWGGREKLFF.

This clonotype was seen repeatedly, ten times or more. The chain joins TRBV28 to TRBJ2-7, with TRBD2 matching 9 bases. CDR1 MDHEN and CDR2 SYDVKM come from the germline V gene. V trimming: 5 bases; J trimming: 4 bases; junction bases outside the gene matches: 9. This CDR3 is built from 15 residues. The CDR3 nucleotides are TGTGCCAGCAGTCCCGGGGGTAGCGGGAGTTACGAGCAGTACTTC. It translates to CASSPGGSGSYEQYF.

This clonotype was recorded at least ten times. The chain employs TRBV28 and TRBJ1-4; TRBD1 aligns across 7 bases. Germline loops: CDR1 MDHEN, CDR2 SYDVKM. The junction had 3 bases not matched to a gene; V was cut back by 5 bases and J by 0 bases. The CDR3 runs to 15 residues. The CDR3 nucleotides read TGTGCCAGCAGTGCCGGGACAGCAACTAATGAAAAACTGTTTTTT. This translates into CASSAGTATNEKLFF.

This clonotype has more than one count but fewer than ten. The V call is TRBV19, the J call TRBJ1-5; D may be TRBD1 (5 bases). CDR1 is LNHDA, CDR2 SQIVND, per germline (reference sequence). The germline V and J ends were trimmed by 7 bases and 7 bases, with 14 bases remaining between them. The CDR3 length is 13 residues. The CDR3 loop reads CASKGEGSQPQHF. The CDR3 region has the DNA TGTGCCAGTAAAGGGGAGGGTTCGCAGCCCCAGCATTTT.

V usage is TRBV12-3 or TRBV12-4 and J usage is TRBJ1-1, with 11 bases fitting TRBD1. V lost 4 bases and J lost 3; bases outside the gene matches: 10. The length of the CDR3 is 17 residues. CDR3 sequence reads: CASSWDRGGTGDTEAFF. In nucleotides, the CDR3 is TGTGCCAGCAGTTGGGACAGGGGGGGGACAGGGGACACTGAAGCTTTCTTT.

The rearrangement uses TRBV12-3 or TRBV12-4 and TRBJ2-3, with 10 bases matching TRBD1. Germline trimming cut 6 bases from V and 5 bases from J; bases unmatched to any gene: 5. This CDR3 has 14 amino acids. Here the CDR3 reads CASRTGTGEDTQYF. CDR3 DNA sequence: TGTGCCAGCAGAACCGGGACAGGGGAAGATACGCAGTATTTT.

The chain recombines TRBV30 with TRBJ2-1; D may be TRBD1 or TRBD2 (5 bases each). Trimming left V 3 bases short and J 5 bases short, with 26 bases between. The germline CDR1 and CDR2 sequences are GTSNPN and SVGIG (reference sequence). The CDR3 consists of 18 residues. This chain's CDR3 is CAWRVSGLRGIGHNEQFF. CDR3 coding DNA: TGTGCCTGGAGAGTCTCAGGACTTAGGGGTATAGGGCACAATGAGCAGTTCTTC.

The chain uses TRBV13 and TRBJ1-5; D uncertain. This CDR3 is built from 16 residues. Germline-derived CDR1 and CDR2 are PRHDT and FYEKMQ (reference sequence). Deletions cut 0 bases from V and 1 base from J, with 10 bases between. The CDR3 here is CASSLGERASNQPQHF. DNA for the CDR3: TGTGCCAGCAGCTTAGGCGAAAGGGCGAGCAATCAGCCCCAGCATTTT.

This clonotype occurred many times. The J gene is TRBJ2-3, the V gene TRBV30; D might be TRBD1 (8 bases). The CDR3 extends over 17 amino acids. Trimming removed 3 bases from V and 3 bases from J, with 22 bases in between. The germline V gene encodes CDR1 GTSNPN and CDR2 SVGIG (reference sequence). The CDR3 nucleotides read TGTGCCTGGAGGTCGAGGGGAGGGGACAGGCGAACAGATACGCAGTATTTT. Protein: CAWRSRGGDRRTDTQYF. Together with reference TRBV30 and TRBJ2-3, the CDR3 gives the full variable domain: SQTIHQWPATLVQPVGSPLSLECTVEGTSNPNLYWYRQAAGRGLQLLFYSVGIGQISSEVPQNLSASRPQDRQFILSSKKLLLSDSGFYLCAWRSRGGDRRTDTQYFGPGTRLTVL.

The chain uses TRBV4-1 and TRBJ2-1; tentatively, D is TRBD1 (5 bases). CDR1 is MGHRA and CDR2 is YSYEKL in the germline V gene. This CDR3 is 11 amino acids long. The V end lost 7 bases, the J end lost 14 bases, and 15 bases lay between the germline ends. The DNA of the CDR3 is TGCGCCAGCACCTCAAGGGGTAGTAAGTTCTTC. Its protein product is CASTSRGSKFF.

The chain uses TRBV15 and TRBJ2-3; 11 nucleotides match TRBD2. Germline loops: CDR1 LNHNV, CDR2 YYDKDF (reference sequence). V trimming: 0 bases; J trimming: 4 bases; junction bases outside the gene matches: 0. This CDR3 is 15 amino acids long. CDR3: CATSRDSGGADTQYF. The CDR3 DNA follows: TGTGCCACCAGCAGAGATAGCGGGGGGGCAGATACGCAGTATTTT.

This clonotype has more than one count but fewer than ten. The V gene is TRBV3-1, the J gene TRBJ2-1; 14 bases agree with TRBD2. The CDR3 length is 20 residues. V was clipped by 3 bases and J by 3 bases; unmatched bases: 13. Germline-derived CDR1 and CDR2 are LGHDT and YNNKEL (reference sequence). DNA of the CDR3: TGTGCCAGCAGCCAGGACCCTGGACTAGCGGGAGGAATATTCTACAATGAGCAGTTCTTC. Protein product: CASSQDPGLAGGIFYNEQFF.

This clonotype is a singleton in its sample. The rearrangement links TRBV7-9 to TRBJ1-2; possible D gene TRBD1, 5 bases. V lost 7 bases and J lost 10, with 16 bases in between. CDR1 is SEHNR, CDR2 FQNEAQ, per germline (reference sequence). The CDR3 has 12 residues. The CDR3 is CASKGTVGSYTF. The CDR3 region has the DNA TGTGCCAGCAAAGGGACCGTCGGGTCCTACACCTTC.

In this sample, this clonotype turned up a few times. The chain joins TRBV24-1 to TRBJ1-2; D might be TRBD1 (5 bases). The ends were cut back, 4 bases at V and 4 bases at J, with 12 bases in the middle. The CDR3 totals 14 residues. In germline, CDR1 is KGHDR, CDR2 SFDVKD. In DNA form, the CDR3 reads TGTGCCACCAGTGACCCGCAGGGAGCCTATGGCTACACCTTC. Amino acids: CATSDPQGAYGYTF.